This is a list of T cell receptor beta chains from one sample in a study of cytomegalovirus exposure and HLA in healthy donors. Clones were sequenced by immunoSEQ multiplex PCR, and TCRdb holds only the in-frame ones, with some missing. The sample lists approximately 89,000 clones; less than 85% were seen once. Sequencing was performed on PBMCs. These TCRs come from a man between 35 and 55 years old in good health and CMV-seropositive. CDR3s leave out the opening cysteine and the closing phenylalanine or tryptophan.

j_call v_call cdr3_aa
TRBJ1-5 TRBV28 ASIGQGNYNQPQH
TRBJ2-1 TRBV7-3 ASSNSGGAYNEQF
TRBJ2-2 TRBV7-6 ASQERGEVAGELF
TRBJ1-6 TRBV9 ASPGGCSYNSPLH
TRBJ1-4 TRBV19 ASRVRGGEKLF
TRBJ1-2 TRBV5-4 ASSTAGNYGYT
TRBJ1-5 TRBV6-1 ASTKQGHQPQH
TRBJ1-6 TRBV30 AWKSQGLPLH
TRBJ1-1 TRBV19 ASSNPGQGSIRPEAF
TRBJ2-1 TRBV12-5 ASGLYIQTSEQF
TRBJ2-1 TRBV18 ASSPSGGEYNEQF
TRBJ2-5 TRBV7-8 ASSLGSTETQY
TRBJ2-3 TRBV9 ASSSGLAAGPQY
TRBJ1-2 TRBV7-2 ASSSPTAGRYGYT
TRBJ1-2 TRBV16 ASSPRVLLYGYT
TRBJ1-2 TRBV5-4 ASSAPWTGSGYT
TRBJ2-2 TRBV28 ASSWSGGAMNTGELF
TRBJ2-5 TRBV7-3 ASSLSRQETQY
NA TRBV5-6 ASSLETSGGYEQY
TRBJ1-1 TRBV29-1 SVDQVLNTEAF
TRBJ1-4 TRBV7-9 SSSPGQAMLNEKLF
TRBJ1-4 TRBV7-9 ASSPEVGIVELF
TRBJ1-2 TRBV19 ASSREHGIPDPYGYT
TRBJ1-4 TRBV28 ASIQRGSPRWEKLF